The rows below give T cell receptor beta chains drawn from one sample of a study of T cell responses to AZD1222 COVID-19 vaccine. Only in-frame clones appear in the TCRdb table, and some are missing; sequencing was by immunoSEQ multiplex PCR. Found here are 72,000 or so clones, approximately 81% of them singletons; the top ten hold roughly 20%. Material: peripheral blood, obtained on day 0 of AZD1222 vaccination. The origin of the receptors is an adult in good health. Each CDR3 is given with its conserved first and last residue. The D gene is left open where the match is weak. Part of the rows lack a size; the others show once, few, many or a class for expanded clones.

D gene	V gene	J gene	clone size	CDR3 DNA	CDR3 protein
NA	TRBV5-6	TRBJ1-2	NA	TGTGCCAGCAGCCCCCCCCTCCTCCAGGCTTTGTTTAACTATGGCTACACCTTC	CASSPPLLQALFNYGYTF
NA	TRBV18	TRBJ1-2	NA	TGTGCCAGCTCACAGGGGAGAGGCTACACCTTC	CASSQGRGYTF
TRBD1	TRBV5-1	TRBJ1-2	NA	TGCGCCAGCAGCCTACGGACAGGGGAGAGAAGTGATGGCTACACCTTC	CASSLRTGERSDGYTF
TRBD1	TRBV29-1	TRBJ2-7	NA	TGCAGCGTTATAACAGGGGGCCCCTCCTACGAGCAGTACTTC	CSVITGGPSYEQYF
TRBD1	TRBV5-1	TRBJ2-3	NA	TGCGCCAGCAGCGCAGGACAGGTGACGACTGGTACGCAGTATTTT	CASSAGQVTTGTQYF
TRBD1	TRBV25-1	TRBJ1-4	NA	TGTGCCAGCAGTAAGGGACAGGGAGGATATGAAAAACTGTTTTTT	CASSKGQGGYEKLFF
NA	TRBV29-1	TRBJ1-5	few	TGCAGCGTTCGGACTGCTCCCAATCAGCCCCAGCATTTT	CSVRTAPNQPQHF
NA	TRBV19	TRBJ2-7	NA	TGTGCCAGTAGTATAGATACTAGTTCCGAGCAGTACTTC	CASSIDTSSEQYF
NA	TRBV4-1	TRBJ1-6	NA	TGCGCCAGCAGCCAAGAAGCCCGAGGTTTAGGTTCACCCCTCCACTTT	CASSQEARGLGSPLHF
NA	TRBV10-3	TRBJ1-3	NA	TGTGCCATCAGTTCTGGAGCAGGGGCTATCTCTGGAAACACCATATATTTT	CAISSGAGAISGNTIYF
TRBD1	TRBV7-6	TRBJ1-2	once	TGTGCCAGCAGGGGACAGGGGGCTGATGGCTACACCTTC	CASRGQGADGYTF
TRBD1	TRBV6-5	TRBJ1-5	NA	TGTGCCAGCAGTCAGGGGGGCAGGGCCTTTGAGCCCCAGCATTTT	CASSQGGRAFEPQHF
TRBD2	TRBV7-2	TRBJ2-1	NA	TGTGCCAGCAGCTTAACTAGCGGGAGACACAATGAGCAGTTCTTC	CASSLTSGRHNEQFF
TRBD2	TRBV19	TRBJ2-1	NA	TGTGCCAGTAGTACCCGGGATAGCGGGATATACAATGAGCAGTTCTTC	CASSTRDSGIYNEQFF
TRBD1	TRBV6-5	TRBJ2-7	few	TGTGCCAGCAGTTACGGGACAGGATCCGAGCAGTACTTC	CASSYGTGSEQYF
NA	TRBV6-2/TRBV6-3	TRBJ1-5	NA	TGTGCCAGCAGTTACCTCCTCGGCGGGGGCAGGGATCAGCCCCAGCATTTT	CASSYLLGGGRDQPQHF
NA	TRBV6-1	TRBJ1-5	NA	TGTGCCAGCAGTGAAGTAACGGTTGGCAATCAGCCCCAGCATTTT	CASSEVTVGNQPQHF
NA	TRBV5-1	TRBJ2-1	NA	TGCGCCAGCAGCTTGGGTGGGGATGAGCAGTTCTTC	CASSLGGDEQFF
TRBD1	TRBV7-9	TRBJ2-7	few	TGTGCCAGCAGCCCGGGACAGGGTGGTGGCGAGCAGTACTTC	CASSPGQGGGEQYF
NA	TRBV7-9	TRBJ1-6	few	TGTGCCAGCAGCCCGCCCCGTGCGGGATTAAATTCACCCCTCCACTTT	CASSPPRAGLNSPLHF
NA	TRBV5-8	TRBJ1-5	NA	TGTGCCAGCAGTCTAAGGGGTCAGCCCCAGCATTTT	CASSLRGQPQHF
NA	TRBV29-1	TRBJ2-2	NA	TGCAGCGTTGTGGTCAGGGGTAGAGGCGGGGAGCTGTTTTTT	CSVVVRGRGGELFF
TRBD1	TRBV10-3	TRBJ1-2	NA	TGTGCCATCAGTGAAGGTTCAGGGGGCGATGGCTACACCTTC	CAISEGSGGDGYTF
TRBD1	TRBV3-1/TRBV3-2	TRBJ2-7	NA	TGTGCCAGCAGCCTTTGGACAGGGGTGGAAGAGCAGTACTTC	CASSLWTGVEEQYF
NA	TRBV6-5	TRBJ1-2	NA	TGTGCCACCCACACCCGGGCGTTATATGGCTACACCTTC	CATHTRALYGYTF
NA	TRBV7-8	TRBJ2-2	NA	TGTGCCAGCAGCTTGCTGAACACCGGGGAGCTGTTTTTT	CASSLLNTGELFF
NA	TRBV5-5	TRBJ1-2	NA	TGTGCCAGCACCCTCGACCTTAACTATGGCTACACCTTC	CASTLDLNYGYTF
TRBD1	TRBV29-1	TRBJ1-4	NA	TGCAGCGTCGCTACAGGGGGCGAAAAACTGTTTTTT	CSVATGGEKLFF
NA	TRBV9	TRBJ1-2	NA	TGTGCCAGCAGCGCCCAGGGTGGCTACACCTTC	CASSAQGGYTF
TRBD1	TRBV29-1	TRBJ1-2	NA	TGCAGCGTTGAAACCCGACAGGGGACCTATGGCTACACCTTC	CSVETRQGTYGYTF
TRBD1	TRBV5-4	TRBJ1-1	NA	TGTGCCAGCAGCTCCACACAGGGGCCCACTGAAGCTTTCTTT	CASSSTQGPTEAFF
NA	TRBV21-1	TRBJ1-5	once	TGTGCCAGCAGCAAAGAGGAAGGCAGGGGGCCCGGGCAGCCCCAGCATTTT	CASSKEEGRGPGQPQHF
NA	TRBV19	TRBJ1-1	few	TGTGCCAGTAGTATAAACGGGCCTGAAGCTTTCTTT	CASSINGPEAFF
TRBD1	TRBV29-1	TRBJ1-6	NA	TGCAGCGTTAAAGGACAGGGTAATTCACCCCTCCACTTT	CSVKGQGNSPLHF
NA	TRBV13	TRBJ1-2	NA	TGTGCCAGCAGCCCTCCCTGGGATTATGGCTACACCTTC	CASSPPWDYGYTF
NA	TRBV6-5	TRBJ1-2	NA	TGTGCCAGCAGTAGTTTGACAGGTCTGCTTGGCTACACCTTC	CASSSLTGLLGYTF
TRBD1	TRBV7-8	TRBJ2-1	NA	TGTGCCAGCAGCTTAAGGTGGGACAGGGGGCGAACTTACAATGAGCAGTTCTTC	CASSLRWDRGRTYNEQFF
NA	TRBV7-9	TRBJ1-1	NA	TGTGCCAGCAGCTTAAACAGGAACACTGAAGCTTTCTTT	CASSLNRNTEAFF
TRBD2	TRBV6-6	TRBJ2-1	NA	TGTGCCAGCAGTAGGACTAGCGGGGACGCTAGCGAGCAGTTCTTC	CASSRTSGDASEQFF
NA	TRBV7-2	TRBJ1-2	NA	TGTGCCAGCAGCTTAGACGCCTTCTCTCTCTATGGCTACACCTTC	CASSLDAFSLYGYTF
NA	TRBV6-1	TRBJ1-6	NA	TGTGCCAGCAGTGAGTTTAAGCGTTATAATTCACCCCTCCACTTT	CASSEFKRYNSPLHF